This TCR beta chain was identified in a study of T cells in Graves' hyperthyroidism and ophthalmopathy. Study-wide points: Most expanded thyroid clonotypes above 0.001 also appeared in blood.

Uncontrolled infection, other autoimmune disease, pregnancy or lactation excluded patients. Diagnosis rested on symptoms, serum thyroxine and TRAb, thyroid ultrasound, and orbital computed tomography. A roughly 9.1 ml volume of fresh peripheral blood provided the PBMCs. Authors of the study amplified TCR beta CDR3 regions from RNA transcripts. In the first-round RT-PCR of the TCR CDR3, the HTBI primer set was used. One entry per CDR3 protein, called by TCRdb with MiXCR from the multiplex PCR reads. The top ten hold roughly 12% of the sample, which has 450,000 to 550,000 distinct CDR3 sequences, around a quarter seen once. Ten or more counts support this clonotype. Its antigen is unidentified. The germline gives CDR1 SGHAT, CDR2 FQDESV (reference sequence). The CDR3 is 16 amino acids. Trimming removed 5 bases from V and 8 bases from J, with 19 bases in between.

This chain connects TRBV11-1 to TRBJ1-6; D not certain. Sequencing was done on a sample of blood. This sequence was found in a woman younger than 45 with Graves' ophthalmopathy. The CDR3 DNA reads as TGTGCCAGCAGCCCCCGAGAGGGTTTCGTGGATTCACCCCTCCACTTT. Amino acid sequence: CASSPREGFVDSPLHF.